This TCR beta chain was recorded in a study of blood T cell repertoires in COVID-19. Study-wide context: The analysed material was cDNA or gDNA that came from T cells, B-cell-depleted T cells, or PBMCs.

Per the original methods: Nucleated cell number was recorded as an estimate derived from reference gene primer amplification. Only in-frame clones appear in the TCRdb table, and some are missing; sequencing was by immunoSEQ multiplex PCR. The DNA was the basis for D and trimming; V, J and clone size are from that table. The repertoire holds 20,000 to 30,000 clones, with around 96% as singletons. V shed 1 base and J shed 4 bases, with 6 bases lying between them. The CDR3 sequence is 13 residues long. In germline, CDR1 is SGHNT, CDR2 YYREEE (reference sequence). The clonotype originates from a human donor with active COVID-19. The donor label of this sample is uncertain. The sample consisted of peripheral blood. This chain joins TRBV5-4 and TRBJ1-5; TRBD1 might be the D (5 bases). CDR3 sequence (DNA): TGTGCCAGCAGCTTGCAGGGAAATCAGCCCCAGCATTTT. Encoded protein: CASSLQGNQPQHF.